This T cell receptor (beta chain) originates from a study of T cell repertoires in aging, cancer and after chemotherapy. TCR beta rearrangements were amplified from peripheral blood genomic DNA. Germline CDR1 and CDR2: SGHNT and YYREEE (reference sequence). V lost 7 bases and J lost 4, with 17 bases in between. The CDR3 spans 14 residues. A mixed TRB-A/B primer pool amplified rearranged TRB by multiplex touch-down PCR. In TCRdb, the multiplex PCR reads were re-called with MiXCR into one record per CDR3 protein. The table includes 9,900 or so distinct CDR3 sequences, about 30% detected once. The sequence came from a human donor in good health. The donor label of this sample is uncertain. This chain joins TRBV5-4 and TRBJ2-5, with a tentative D call TRBD1 (6 bases). Material for sequencing was blood. Written as DNA, the CDR3 is TGTGCCAGCCACACAAAGACAGGAGGAGAGACCCAGTACTTC. Protein: CASHTKTGGETQYF.